This T cell receptor beta chain was identified in a study of glioma-infiltrating T cells after dendritic cell vaccination. Germline lookup yields CDR1 SGHVS and CDR2 FNYEAQ. The CDR3 totals 16 residues. Trimming cost V 1 base and J 4 bases, with 14 bases left between them. Time point specified: after dendritic cell vaccination, including at tumor progression/relapse. TCRdb's copy holds only in-frame clones and misses some; the assay was immunoSEQ multiplex PCR. The sample shows roughly 60,000 clones, roughly 86% of them seen only once. The chain couples TRBV7-6 to TRBJ2-1, with D possibly TRBD1 on 5 matching bases. The starting material was blood, obtained after dendritic cell vaccination. The receptor was derived from a human donor with glioblastoma. The CDR3 sequence: CASSLDVPSGYNEQFF. Here the CDR3 DNA reads TGTGCCAGCAGCTTAGATGTCCCCTCAGGGTACAATGAGCAGTTCTTC.